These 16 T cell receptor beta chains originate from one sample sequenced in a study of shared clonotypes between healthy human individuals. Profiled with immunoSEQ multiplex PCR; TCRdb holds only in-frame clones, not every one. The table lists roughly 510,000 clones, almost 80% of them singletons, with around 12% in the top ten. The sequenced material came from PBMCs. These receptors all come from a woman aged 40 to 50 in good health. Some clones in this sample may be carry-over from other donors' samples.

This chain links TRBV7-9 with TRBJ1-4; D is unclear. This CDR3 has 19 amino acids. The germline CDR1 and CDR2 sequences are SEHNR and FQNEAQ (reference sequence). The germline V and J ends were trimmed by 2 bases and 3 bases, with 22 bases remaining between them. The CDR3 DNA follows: TGTGCCAGCAGCTTATTCCGGGGATTCTCCTTGCAGGCTAATGAAAAACTGTTTTTT. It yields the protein CASSLFRGFSLQANEKLFF.

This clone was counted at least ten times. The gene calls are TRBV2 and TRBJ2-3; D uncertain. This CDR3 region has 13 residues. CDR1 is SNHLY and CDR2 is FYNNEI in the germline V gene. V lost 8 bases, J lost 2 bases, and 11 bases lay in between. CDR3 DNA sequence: TGTGCCAGCGGAGACCGAAACACAGATACGCAGTATTTT. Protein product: CASGDRNTDTQYF.

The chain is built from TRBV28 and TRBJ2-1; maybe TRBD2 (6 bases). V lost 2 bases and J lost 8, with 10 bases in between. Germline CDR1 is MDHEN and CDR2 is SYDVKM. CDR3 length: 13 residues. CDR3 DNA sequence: TGTGCCAGCAGTTTAGCGGGATCTTATGAGCAGTTCTTC. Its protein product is CASSLAGSYEQFF.

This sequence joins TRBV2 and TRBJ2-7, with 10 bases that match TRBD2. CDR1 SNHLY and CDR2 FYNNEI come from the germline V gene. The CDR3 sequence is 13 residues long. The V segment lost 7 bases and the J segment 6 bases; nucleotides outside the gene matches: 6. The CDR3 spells CASNLAGVGEQYF. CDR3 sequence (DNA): TGTGCCAGCAATCTAGCGGGAGTGGGCGAGCAGTACTTC.

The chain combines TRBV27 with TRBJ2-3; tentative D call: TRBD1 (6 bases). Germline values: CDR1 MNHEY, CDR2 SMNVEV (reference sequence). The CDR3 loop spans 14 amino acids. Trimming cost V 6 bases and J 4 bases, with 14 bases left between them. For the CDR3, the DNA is TGTGCCAGCAGACCCTCTCAGGGGCCAGATACGCAGTATTTT. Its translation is CASRPSQGPDTQYF.

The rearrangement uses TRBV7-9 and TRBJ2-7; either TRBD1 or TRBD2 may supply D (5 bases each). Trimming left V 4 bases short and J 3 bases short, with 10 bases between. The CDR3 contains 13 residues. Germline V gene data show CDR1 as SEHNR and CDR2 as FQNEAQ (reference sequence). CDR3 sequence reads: CASSYGTNYEQYF. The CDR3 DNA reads TGTGCCAGCAGCTACGGGACGAACTACGAGCAGTACTTC. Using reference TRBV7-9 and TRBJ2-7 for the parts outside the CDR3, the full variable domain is DTGVSQNPRHKITKRGQNVTFRCDPISEHNRLYWYRQTLGQGPEFLTYFQNEAQLEKSRLLSDRFSAERPKGSFSTLEIQRTEQGDSAMYLCASSYGTNYEQYFGPGTRLTVT.

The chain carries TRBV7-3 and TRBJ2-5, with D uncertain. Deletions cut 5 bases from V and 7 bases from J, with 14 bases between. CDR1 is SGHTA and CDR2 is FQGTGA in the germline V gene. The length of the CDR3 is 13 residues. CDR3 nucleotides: TGTGCCAGCAGCCAATCGACAAGTGGGACCCAGTACTTC. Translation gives CASSQSTSGTQYF.

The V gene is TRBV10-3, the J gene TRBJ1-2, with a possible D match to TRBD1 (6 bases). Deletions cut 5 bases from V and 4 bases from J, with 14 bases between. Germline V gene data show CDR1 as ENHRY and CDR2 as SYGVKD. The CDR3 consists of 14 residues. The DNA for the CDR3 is TGTGCCATCAGTACGGCAGGGGACTCCTATGGCTACACCTTC. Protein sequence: CAISTAGDSYGYTF.

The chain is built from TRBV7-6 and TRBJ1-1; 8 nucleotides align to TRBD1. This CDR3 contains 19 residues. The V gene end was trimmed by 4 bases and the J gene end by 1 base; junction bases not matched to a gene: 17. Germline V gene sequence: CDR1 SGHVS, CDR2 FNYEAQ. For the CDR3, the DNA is TGTGCCAGCAGCTCCAATACAGGGACAGGTGTCGGGAAGAACACTGAAGCTTTCTTT. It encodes CASSSNTGTGVGKNTEAFF.

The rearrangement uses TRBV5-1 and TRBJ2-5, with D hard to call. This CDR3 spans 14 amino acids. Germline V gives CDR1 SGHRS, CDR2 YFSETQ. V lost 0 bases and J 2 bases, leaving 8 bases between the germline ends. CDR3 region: CASSLDNSQETQYF. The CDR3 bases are TGCGCCAGCAGCTTGGATAACTCACAAGAGACCCAGTACTTC.

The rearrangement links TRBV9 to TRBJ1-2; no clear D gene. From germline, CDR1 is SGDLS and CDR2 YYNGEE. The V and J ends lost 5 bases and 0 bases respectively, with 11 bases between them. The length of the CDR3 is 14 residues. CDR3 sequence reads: CASSGRRPNYGYTF. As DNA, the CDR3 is TGTGCCAGCAGTGGGCGGCGGCCTAACTATGGCTACACCTTC.

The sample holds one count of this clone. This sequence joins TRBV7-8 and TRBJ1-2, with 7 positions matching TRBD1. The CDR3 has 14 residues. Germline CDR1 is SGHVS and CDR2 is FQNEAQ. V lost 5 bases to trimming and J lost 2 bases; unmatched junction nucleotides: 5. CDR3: CASSPDRANYGYTF. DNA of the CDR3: TGTGCCAGCAGCCCAGACAGGGCCAACTATGGCTACACCTTC.

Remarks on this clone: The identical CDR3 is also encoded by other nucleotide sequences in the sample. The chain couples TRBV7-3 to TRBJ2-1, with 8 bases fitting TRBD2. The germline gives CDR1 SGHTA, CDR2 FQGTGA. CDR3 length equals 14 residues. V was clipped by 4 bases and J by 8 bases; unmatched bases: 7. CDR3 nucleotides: TGTGCCAGCAGCTCGGGGACTAGGTTGGATGAGCAGTTCTTC. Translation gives CASSSGTRLDEQFF. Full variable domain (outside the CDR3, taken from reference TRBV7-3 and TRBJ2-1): GAGVSQTPSNKVTEKGKYVELRCDPISGHTALYWYRQSLGQGPEFLIYFQGTGAADDSGLPNDRFFAVRPEGSVSTLKIQRTERGDSAVYLCASSSGTRLDEQFFGPGTRLTVL.

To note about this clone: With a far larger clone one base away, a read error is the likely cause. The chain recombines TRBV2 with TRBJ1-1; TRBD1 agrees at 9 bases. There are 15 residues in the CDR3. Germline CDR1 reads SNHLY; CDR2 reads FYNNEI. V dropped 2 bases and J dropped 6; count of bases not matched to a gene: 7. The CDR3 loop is CASSELDRGSPEAFF. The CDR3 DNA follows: TGTGCCAGCAGTGAATTGGACAGGGGCTCTCCTGAAGCTTTCTTT.

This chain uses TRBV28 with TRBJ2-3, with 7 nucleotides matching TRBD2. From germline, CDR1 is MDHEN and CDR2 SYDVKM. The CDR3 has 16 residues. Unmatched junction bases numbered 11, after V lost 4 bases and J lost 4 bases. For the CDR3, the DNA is TGTGCCAGCAGTTCCCTAGCGGACGCTGGGGCAGATACGCAGTATTTT. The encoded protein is CASSSLADAGADTQYF.

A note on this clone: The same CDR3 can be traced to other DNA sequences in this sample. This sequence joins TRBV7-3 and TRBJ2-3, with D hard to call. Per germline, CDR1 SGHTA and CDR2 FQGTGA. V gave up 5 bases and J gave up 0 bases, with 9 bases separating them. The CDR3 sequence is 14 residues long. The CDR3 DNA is TGTGCCAGCAGCGCAGCCTCTAGCACAGATACGCAGTATTTT. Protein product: CASSAASSTDTQYF.